The present T cell receptor beta chain was sequenced within a study of blood T cell repertoires in COVID-19. Trimming removed 0 bases at V and 4 bases at J, with 10 bases between. This CDR3 contains 14 residues. Germline V gene sequence: CDR1 SGHDT, CDR2 YYEEEE. Authors' methods: How many nucleated cells were present was estimated from reference gene primer amplification. Here immunoSEQ multiplex PCR was the method, and the copy in TCRdb shows in-frame clones only, minus some. V and J calls and clone size are copied from that table; D and trimming were computed from the DNA. The sample gives about 110,000 clones, more than 75% of which show up once; 1.3% to 1.5% is in the top ten.

The V call is TRBV5-6, the J call TRBJ1-2; D remains ambiguous. The clonotype originates from a man aged 35 to 55 with acute or convalescent COVID-19. What was sequenced was peripheral blood. CDR3 sequence reads: CASSLAFSGYGYTF. The CDR3 nucleotides are TGTGCCAGCAGCTTGGCCTTTTCAGGCTATGGCTACACCTTC.